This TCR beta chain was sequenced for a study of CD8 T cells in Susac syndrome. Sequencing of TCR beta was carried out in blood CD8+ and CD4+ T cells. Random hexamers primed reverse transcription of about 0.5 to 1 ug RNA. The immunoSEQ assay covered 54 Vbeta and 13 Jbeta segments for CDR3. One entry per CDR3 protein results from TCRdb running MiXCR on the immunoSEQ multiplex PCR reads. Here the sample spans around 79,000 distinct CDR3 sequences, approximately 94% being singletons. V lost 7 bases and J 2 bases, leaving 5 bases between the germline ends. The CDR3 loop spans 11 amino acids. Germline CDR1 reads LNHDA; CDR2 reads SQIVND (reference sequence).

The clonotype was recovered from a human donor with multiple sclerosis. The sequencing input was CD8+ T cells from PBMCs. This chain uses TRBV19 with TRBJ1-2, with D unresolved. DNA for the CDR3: TGTGCCAGTAAGGGAAACTATGGCTACACCTTC. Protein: CASKGNYGYTF. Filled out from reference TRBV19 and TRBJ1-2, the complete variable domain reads DGGITQSPKYLFRKEGQNVTLSCEQNLNHDAMYWYRQDPGQGLRLIYYSQIVNDFQKGDIAEGYSVSREKKESFPLTVTSAQKNPTAFYLCASKGNYGYTFGSGTRLTVV.